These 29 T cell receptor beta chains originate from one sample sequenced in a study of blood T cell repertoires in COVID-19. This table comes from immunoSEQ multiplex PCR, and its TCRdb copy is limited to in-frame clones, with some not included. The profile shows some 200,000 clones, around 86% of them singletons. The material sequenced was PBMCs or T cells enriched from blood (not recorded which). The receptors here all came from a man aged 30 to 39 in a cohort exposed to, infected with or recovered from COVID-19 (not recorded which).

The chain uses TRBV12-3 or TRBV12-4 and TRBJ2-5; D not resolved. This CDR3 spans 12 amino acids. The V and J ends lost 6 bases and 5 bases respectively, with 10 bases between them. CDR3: CASSRRWETQYF. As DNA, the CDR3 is TGTGCCAGCAGCCGGAGATGGGAGACCCAGTACTTC.

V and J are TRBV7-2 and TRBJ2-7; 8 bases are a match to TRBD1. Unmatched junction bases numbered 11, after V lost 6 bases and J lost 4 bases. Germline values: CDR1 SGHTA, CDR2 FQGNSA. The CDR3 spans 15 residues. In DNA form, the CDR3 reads TGTGCCAGCAGACCAGGGGGCGCGGGTCAATACGAGCAGTACTTC. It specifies CASRPGGAGQYEQYF.

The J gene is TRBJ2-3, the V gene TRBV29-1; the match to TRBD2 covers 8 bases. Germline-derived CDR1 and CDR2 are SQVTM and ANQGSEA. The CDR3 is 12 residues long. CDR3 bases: TGCACCTCAACGGGGGGGACAGATACGCAGTATTTT. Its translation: CTSTGGTDTQYF.

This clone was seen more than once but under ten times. The DNA for the CDR3 is TGTGCTAGTGGTTTGGTACTGGGCCCTTCACCCAATGAGCAGTTCTTC. Its translation: CASGLVLGPSPNEQFF. The V call is TRBV12-5, the J call TRBJ2-1; no definite D call. The germline CDR1 and CDR2 sequences are LGHNT and FRNRAP. Between the trimmed V and J ends, which lost 0 bases and 6 bases, there was a span of 15 bases. CDR3 size: 16 residues.

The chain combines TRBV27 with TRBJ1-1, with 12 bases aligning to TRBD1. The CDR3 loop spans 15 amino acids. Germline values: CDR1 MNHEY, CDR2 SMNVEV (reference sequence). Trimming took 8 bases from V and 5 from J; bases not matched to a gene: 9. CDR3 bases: TGTGCCAGCCGAATCCGGGACAGGGGGCTTACTGAAGCTTTCTTT. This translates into CASRIRDRGLTEAFF.

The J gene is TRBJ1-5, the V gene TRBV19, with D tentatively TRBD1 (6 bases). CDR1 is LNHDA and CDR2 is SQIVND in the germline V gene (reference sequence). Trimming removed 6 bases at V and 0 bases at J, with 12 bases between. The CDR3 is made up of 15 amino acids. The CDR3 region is CASRETGYSNQPQHF. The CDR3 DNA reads TGTGCCAGTAGGGAGACAGGATATAGCAATCAGCCCCAGCATTTT.

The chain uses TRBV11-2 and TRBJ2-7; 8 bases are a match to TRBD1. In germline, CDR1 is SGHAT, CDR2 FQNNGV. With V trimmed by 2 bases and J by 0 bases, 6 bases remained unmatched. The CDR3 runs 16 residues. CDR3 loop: CASSLPRQGSSYEQYF. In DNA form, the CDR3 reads TGTGCCAGCAGCTTACCTCGACAGGGGAGCTCCTACGAGCAGTACTTC.

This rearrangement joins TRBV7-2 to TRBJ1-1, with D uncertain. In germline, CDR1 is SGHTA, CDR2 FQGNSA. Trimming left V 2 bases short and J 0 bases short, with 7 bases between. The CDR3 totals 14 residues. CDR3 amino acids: CASSLNRMNTEAFF. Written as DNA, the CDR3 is TGTGCCAGCAGCTTAAACAGAATGAACACTGAAGCTTTCTTT.

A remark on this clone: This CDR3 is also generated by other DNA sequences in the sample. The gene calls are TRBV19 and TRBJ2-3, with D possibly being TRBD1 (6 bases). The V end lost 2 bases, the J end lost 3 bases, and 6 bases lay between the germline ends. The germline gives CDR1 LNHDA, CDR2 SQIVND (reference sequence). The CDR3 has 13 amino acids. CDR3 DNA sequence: TGTGCCAGTAGTATACAGGGGACAGATACGCAGTATTTT. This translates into CASSIQGTDTQYF.

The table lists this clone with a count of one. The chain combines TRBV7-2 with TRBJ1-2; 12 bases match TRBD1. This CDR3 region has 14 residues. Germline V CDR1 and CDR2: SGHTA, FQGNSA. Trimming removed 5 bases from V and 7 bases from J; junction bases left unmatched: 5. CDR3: CASSGTGGWGGYTF. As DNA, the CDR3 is TGTGCCAGCAGCGGGACAGGGGGCTGGGGTGGCTACACCTTC.

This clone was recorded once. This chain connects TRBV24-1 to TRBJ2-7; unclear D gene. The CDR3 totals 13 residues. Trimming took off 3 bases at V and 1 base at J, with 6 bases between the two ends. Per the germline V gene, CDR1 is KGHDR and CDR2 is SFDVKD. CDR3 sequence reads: CATSDVLSYEQYF. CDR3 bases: TGTGCCACCAGTGATGTACTATCCTACGAGCAGTACTTC.

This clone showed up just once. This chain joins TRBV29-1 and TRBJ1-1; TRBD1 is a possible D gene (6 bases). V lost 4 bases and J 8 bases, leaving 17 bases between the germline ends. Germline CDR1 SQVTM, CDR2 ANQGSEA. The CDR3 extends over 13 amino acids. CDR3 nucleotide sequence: TGCAGCGTTGGTGAGTCCAGGGGTTCCGAAGCTTTCTTT. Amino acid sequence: CSVGESRGSEAFF. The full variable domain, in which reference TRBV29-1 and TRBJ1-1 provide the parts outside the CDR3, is SAVISQKPSRDICQRGTSLTIQCQVDSQVTMMFWYRQQPGQSLTLIATANQGSEATYESGFVIDKFPISRPNLTFSTLTVSNMSPEDSSIYLCSVGESRGSEAFFGQGTRLTVV.

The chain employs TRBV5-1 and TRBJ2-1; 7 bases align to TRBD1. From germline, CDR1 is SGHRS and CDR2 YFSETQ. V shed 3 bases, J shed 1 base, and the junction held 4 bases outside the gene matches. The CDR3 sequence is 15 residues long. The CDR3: CASSSGTASYNEQFF. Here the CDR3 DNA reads TGCGCCAGCAGCTCCGGGACAGCGTCCTACAATGAGCAGTTCTTC.

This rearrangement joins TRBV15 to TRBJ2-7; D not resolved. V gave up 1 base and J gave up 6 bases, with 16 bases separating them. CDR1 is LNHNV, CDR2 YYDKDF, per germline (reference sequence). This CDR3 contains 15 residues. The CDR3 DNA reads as TGTGCCACCAGCAGAGGAGCGCGCCAGACGTCCGAGCAGTACTTC. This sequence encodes CATSRGARQTSEQYF.

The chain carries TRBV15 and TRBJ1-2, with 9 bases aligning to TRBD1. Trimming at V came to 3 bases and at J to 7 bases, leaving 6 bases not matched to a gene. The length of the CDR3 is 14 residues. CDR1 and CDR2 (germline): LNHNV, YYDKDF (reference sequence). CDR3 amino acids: CATSSGDRVSGYTF. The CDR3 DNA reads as TGTGCCACCAGCAGCGGGGACAGGGTTTCTGGCTACACCTTC.

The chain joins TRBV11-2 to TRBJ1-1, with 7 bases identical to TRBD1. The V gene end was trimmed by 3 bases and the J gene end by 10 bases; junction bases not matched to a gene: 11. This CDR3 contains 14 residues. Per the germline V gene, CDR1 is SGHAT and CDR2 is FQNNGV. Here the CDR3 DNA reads TGTGCCAGCAGCTTGGAGGGGGCAAAAGGGGGAGCTTTCTTT. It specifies CASSLEGAKGGAFF.

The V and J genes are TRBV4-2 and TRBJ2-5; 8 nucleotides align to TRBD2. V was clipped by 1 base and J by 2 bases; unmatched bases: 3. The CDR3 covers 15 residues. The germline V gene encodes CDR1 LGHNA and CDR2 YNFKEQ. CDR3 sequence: CASSQAGGSQETQYF. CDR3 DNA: TGTGCCAGCAGCCAAGCGGGAGGGAGTCAAGAGACCCAGTACTTC.

CDR3 in amino acids: CASNPRGEDTGELFF. In DNA, the CDR3 is TGTGCCAGCAACCCAAGAGGGGAGGACACCGGGGAGCTGTTTTTT. The rearrangement links TRBV5-4 to TRBJ2-2, with TRBD2 as a possible D gene (6 bases). This CDR3 spans 15 amino acids. The V end lost 6 bases, the J end lost 3 bases, and 15 bases lay between the germline ends. Germline lookup yields CDR1 SGHNT and CDR2 YYREEE (reference sequence).

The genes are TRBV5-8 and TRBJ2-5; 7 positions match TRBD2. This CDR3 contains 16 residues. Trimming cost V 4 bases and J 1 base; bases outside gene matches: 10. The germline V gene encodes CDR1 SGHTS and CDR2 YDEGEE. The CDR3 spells CASSREGRMGQETQYF. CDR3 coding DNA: TGTGCCAGCAGCAGGGAGGGGAGGATGGGCCAAGAGACCCAGTACTTC.

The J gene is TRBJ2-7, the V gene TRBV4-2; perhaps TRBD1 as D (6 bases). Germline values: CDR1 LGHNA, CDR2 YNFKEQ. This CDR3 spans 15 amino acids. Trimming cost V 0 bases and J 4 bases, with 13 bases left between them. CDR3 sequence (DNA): TGTGCCAGCAGCCAAGATCTGACCAGGGGATACGAGCAGTACTTC. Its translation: CASSQDLTRGYEQYF.

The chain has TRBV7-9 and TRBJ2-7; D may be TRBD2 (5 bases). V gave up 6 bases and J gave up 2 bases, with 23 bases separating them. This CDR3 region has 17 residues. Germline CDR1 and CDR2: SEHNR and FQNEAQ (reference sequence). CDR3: CASSSLEGSFPPYEQYF. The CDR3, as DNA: TGTGCCAGCAGTTCCCTCGAGGGATCCTTCCCGCCCTACGAGCAGTACTTC.

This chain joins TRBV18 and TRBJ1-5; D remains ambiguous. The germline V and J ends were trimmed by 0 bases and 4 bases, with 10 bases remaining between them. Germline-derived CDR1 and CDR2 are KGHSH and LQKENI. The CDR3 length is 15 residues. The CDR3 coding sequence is TGTGCCAGCTCACCACCGGCGGCAGTTAATCAGCCCCAGCATTTT. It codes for CASSPPAAVNQPQHF.

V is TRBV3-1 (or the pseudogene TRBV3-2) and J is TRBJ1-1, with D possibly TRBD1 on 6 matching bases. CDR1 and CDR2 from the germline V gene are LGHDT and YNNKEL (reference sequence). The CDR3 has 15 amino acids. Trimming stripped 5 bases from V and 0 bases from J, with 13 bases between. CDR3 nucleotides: TGTGCCAGCAGCTACCGTACAGGGCTGAACACTGAAGCTTTCTTT. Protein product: CASSYRTGLNTEAFF.

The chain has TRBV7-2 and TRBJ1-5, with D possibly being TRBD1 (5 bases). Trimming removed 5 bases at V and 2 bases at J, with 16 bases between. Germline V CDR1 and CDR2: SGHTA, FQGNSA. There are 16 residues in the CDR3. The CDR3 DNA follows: TGTGCCAGCAGCCCTAAGGGGTCGGTGGGCAATCAGCCCCAGCATTTT. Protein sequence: CASSPKGSVGNQPQHF.

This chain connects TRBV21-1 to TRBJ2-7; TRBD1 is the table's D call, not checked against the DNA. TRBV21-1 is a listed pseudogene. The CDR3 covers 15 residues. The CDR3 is CASSKPGQGAWEQYF. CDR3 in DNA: TGTGCCAGCAGCAAACCGGGACAGGGGGCGTGGGAGCAGTACTTC.

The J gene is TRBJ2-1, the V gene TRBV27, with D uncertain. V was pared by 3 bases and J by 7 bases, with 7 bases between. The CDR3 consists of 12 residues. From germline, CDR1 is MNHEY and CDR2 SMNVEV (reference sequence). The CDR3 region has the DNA TGTGCCAGCAGTTTCCCCAATAATGAGCAGTTCTTC. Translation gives CASSFPNNEQFF.

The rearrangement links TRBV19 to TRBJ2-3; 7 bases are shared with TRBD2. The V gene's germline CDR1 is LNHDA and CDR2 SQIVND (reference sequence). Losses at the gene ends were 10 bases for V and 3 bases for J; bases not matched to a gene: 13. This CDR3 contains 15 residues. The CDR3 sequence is CATTKGTTETDTQYF. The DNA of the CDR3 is TGTGCCACCACCAAGGGGACTACAGAAACAGATACGCAGTATTTT.

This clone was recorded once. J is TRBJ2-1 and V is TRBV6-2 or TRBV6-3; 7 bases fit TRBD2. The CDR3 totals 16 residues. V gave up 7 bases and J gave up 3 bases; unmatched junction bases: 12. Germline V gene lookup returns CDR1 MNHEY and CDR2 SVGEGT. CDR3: CASTPSGATSYNEQFF. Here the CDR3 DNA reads TGTGCCAGCACCCCGAGCGGGGCGACGAGCTACAATGAGCAGTTCTTC.

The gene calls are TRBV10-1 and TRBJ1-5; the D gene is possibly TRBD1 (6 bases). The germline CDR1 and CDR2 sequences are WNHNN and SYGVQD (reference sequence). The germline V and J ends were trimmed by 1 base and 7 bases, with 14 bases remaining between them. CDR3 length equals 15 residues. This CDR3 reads CASSEWDKGWQPQHF. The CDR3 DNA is TGCGCCAGCAGTGAGTGGGACAAAGGATGGCAGCCCCAGCATTTT.